These 32 T cell receptor beta chains were sequenced from one sample in a study of T cells after yellow fever vaccination (dated by TCRdb to the late 2010s). The treatment or condition label of this sample denotes: live attenuated yellow fever vaccine strain. Receptor libraries were prepared by 5' RACE. Sequencing was carried out with an Illumina HiSeq 2500. The raw public reads went through TCRdb reprocessing: fastp at Q25, MiXCR clone calling, in-frame beta chains kept. All rows with the same CDR3 protein become a single entry with the most common DNA and genes. In this sample the table shows about 74,000 distinct CDR3 sequences, around 7% of which occur a single time. The ten largest clones represent 35% of the sample. The input for sequencing was CD8+ T cells sorted from PBMCs, taken more than 4 days after the first yellow fever vaccination. The receptors originated from a man aged 18 to 29 who received the YFV17D yellow fever vaccine.

Only a few counts were recorded for this clonotype. This sequence joins TRBV19 and TRBJ2-7, with TRBD1 matching over 7 bases. The germline CDR1 and CDR2 sequences are LNHDA and SQIVND (reference sequence). Losses at the gene ends were 6 bases for V and 1 base for J; bases not matched to a gene: 6. The CDR3 contains 14 residues. In nucleotides, the CDR3 is TGTGCCAGTAGCCCGGGACAGCTATCCTACGAGCAGTACTTC. It specifies CASSPGQLSYEQYF.

This clonotype was detected ten times or more. V usage is TRBV5-1 and J usage is TRBJ1-6; 9 bases line up with TRBD1. CDR1 and CDR2 from the germline V gene are SGHRS and YFSETQ. The CDR3 has 17 amino acids. With 0 bases clipped from V and 1 base from J, the junction kept 2 bases outside the gene matches. CDR3 region: CASSLGGQGSYNSPLHF. The DNA for the CDR3 is TGCGCCAGCAGCTTGGGGGGACAGGGATCCTATAATTCACCCCTCCACTTT.

This clonotype was picked up many times. This rearrangement joins TRBV7-9 to TRBJ2-5; 10 nucleotides line up with TRBD1. Germline V CDR1 and CDR2: SEHNR, FQNEAQ (reference sequence). With V trimmed by 1 base and J by 0 bases, 2 bases remained unmatched. The CDR3 spans 16 residues. CDR3 amino acids: CASSLVGTGDQETQYF. The CDR3 DNA reads TGTGCCAGCAGCTTAGTAGGGACAGGGGACCAAGAGACCCAGTACTTC.

This clonotype was recorded many times. For the CDR3, the DNA is TGTGCCAGCGGCCTTGGTGAAAAACTGTTTTTT. It is translated as CASGLGEKLFF. The V call is TRBV7-2, the J call TRBJ1-4; D gene unclear. Germline values: CDR1 SGHTA, CDR2 FQGNSA. This CDR3 comprises 11 residues. V dropped 8 bases and J dropped 7 bases, with 8 bases sitting between them.

This clonotype was seen more than once but under ten times. In nucleotides, the CDR3 is TGTGCCAGCAGTATAGGGGGGAGCACTGAAGCTTTCTTT. It yields the protein CASSIGGSTEAFF. The genes are TRBV6-1 and TRBJ1-1; tentative D call: TRBD1 (6 bases). The ends were cut back, 5 bases at V and 4 bases at J, with 11 bases in the middle. Germline lookup yields CDR1 MNHNS and CDR2 SASEGT. The CDR3 has 13 residues.

This clonotype was counted only a few times. The rearrangement links TRBV7-9 to TRBJ1-2; a weak D match, TRBD1 (5 bases). Germline-derived CDR1 and CDR2 are SEHNR and FQNEAQ (reference sequence). This CDR3 contains 14 residues. Trimming took off 5 bases at V and 6 bases at J, with 16 bases between the two ends. CDR3 sequence (DNA): TGTGCCAGCAGCCCCGGGACTTTGTGGGATGGCTACACCTTC. This codes for CASSPGTLWDGYTF.

The chain joins TRBV19 to TRBJ2-4; 16 nucleotides agree with TRBD2. Germline V gives CDR1 LNHDA, CDR2 SQIVND (reference sequence). The CDR3 totals 18 residues. Losses at the gene ends were 4 bases for V and 0 bases for J; bases not matched to a gene: 3. Here the CDR3 DNA reads TGTGCCAGTAGTAAGGGACTAGCGGGGGGGCTAGCCAAAAACATTCAGTACTTC. This sequence encodes CASSKGLAGGLAKNIQYF.

This clonotype was recorded many times. V is TRBV5-1 and J is TRBJ1-1, with D maybe TRBD1 (5 bases). V lost 5 bases and J 1 base, leaving 12 bases between the germline ends. Germline V gene data show CDR1 as SGHRS and CDR2 as YFSETQ. The CDR3 is made up of 14 amino acids. The CDR3: CASSSNTGNTEAFF. CDR3 DNA: TGCGCCAGCAGTAGTAACACAGGGAACACTGAAGCTTTCTTT.

The table lists this clonotype with many counts. This chain uses TRBV6-5 with TRBJ2-5, with D possibly TRBD1 on 6 matching bases. Germline-derived CDR1 and CDR2 are MNHEY and SVGAGI. Trimming cost V 2 bases and J 8 bases, with 18 bases left between them. The CDR3 length is 15 residues. CDR3 region: CASSYASQGEVTQYF. The CDR3 nucleotides are TGTGCCAGCAGTTACGCCTCACAGGGTGAAGTAACCCAGTACTTC.

Turning to this clonotype: Since a much larger clone is just one base distant, this may be a read error. This chain links TRBV7-9 with TRBJ2-7; TRBD1 might be the D (5 bases). This CDR3 region has 12 residues. Trimming removed 6 bases at V and 6 bases at J, with 12 bases between. Looked up from germline, CDR1 is SEHNR and CDR2 is FQNEAQ (reference sequence). The chain's CDR3 is CASRSGCREQYV. DNA of the CDR3: TGTGCCAGCAGATCAGGGTGCCGCGAGCAGTACGTC.

The chain has TRBV24-1 and TRBJ2-2; 9 nucleotides match TRBD1. Germline-derived CDR1 and CDR2 are KGHDR and SFDVKD. The CDR3 covers 15 residues. The ends lost 2 bases at V and 5 bases at J; junction bases unmatched: 2. The DNA for the CDR3 is TGTGCCACCAGTGATTCGGGACAGGGTACCGGGGAGCTGTTTTTT. It encodes CATSDSGQGTGELFF.

This clonotype was recorded at least ten times. This sequence joins TRBV11-2 and TRBJ1-1; D call uncertain. The length of the CDR3 is 12 residues. Germline lookup yields CDR1 SGHAT and CDR2 FQNNGV. Trimming left V 3 bases short and J 5 bases short, with 7 bases between. CDR3: CASSLVGTEAFF. CDR3 nucleotides: TGTGCCAGCAGCTTGGTGGGAACTGAAGCTTTCTTT. Full variable domain (missing parts from reference TRBV11-2 and TRBJ1-1): EAGVAQSPRYKIIEKRQSVAFWCNPISGHATLYWYQQILGQGPKLLIQFQNNGVVDDSQLPKDRFSAERLKGVDSTLKIQPAKLEDSAVYLCASSLVGTEAFFGQGTRLTVV.

V is TRBV5-1 and J is TRBJ1-2; D not resolved. Trimming left V 0 bases short and J 6 bases short, with 18 bases between. The CDR3 is 16 residues long. Germline CDR1 is SGHRS and CDR2 is YFSETQ. The CDR3 is CASSLGLGTSEDGYTF. In nucleotides, the CDR3 is TGCGCCAGCAGCTTGGGATTAGGCACCTCAGAGGATGGCTACACCTTC.

This clonotype was seen more than once but under ten times. The chain combines TRBV5-8 with TRBJ2-1; D is uncertain. CDR1 and CDR2 from the germline V gene are SGHTS and YDEGEE. The CDR3 spans 15 residues. The V gene lost 1 base and the J gene lost 0 bases, with 8 bases spanning the gap. Here the CDR3 reads CASSLFPSSYNEQFF. The CDR3 bases are TGTGCCAGCAGCTTGTTCCCGAGCTCCTACAATGAGCAGTTCTTC. The full variable domain, in which reference TRBV5-8 and TRBJ2-1 provide the parts outside the CDR3, is EAGVTQSPTHLIKTRGQQATLRCSPISGHTSVYWYQQALGLGLQFLLWYDEGEERNRGNFPPRFSGRQFPNYSSELNVNALELEDSALYLCASSLFPSSYNEQFFGPGTRLTVL.

This clonotype was observed at least ten times. CDR3 in amino acids: CASSSGSNQPQHF. For the CDR3, the DNA is TGTGCCAGCAGTTCGGGGTCCAATCAGCCCCAGCATTTT. The chain joins TRBV12-3 or TRBV12-4 to TRBJ1-5; D unclear. V was shortened by 4 bases and J by 3 bases, with 7 bases between the two germline ends. The CDR3 contains 13 residues.

On this clonotype: A much larger clone sits a single nucleotide away, making a read error possible. The J gene is TRBJ1-5, the V gene TRBV6-5; unclear D gene. Germline V gene sequence: CDR1 MNHEY, CDR2 SVGAGI. The CDR3 is 15 amino acids. The CDR3 reads CASSYYAGKGQPRHF. CDR3 coding DNA: TGTGCCAGCAGTTACTACGCGGGGAAGGGCCAGCCCCGGCATTTT.

In this sample, this clonotype turned up many times. The J gene is TRBJ2-1, the V gene TRBV5-1; tentatively, D is TRBD1 (6 bases). Germline-derived CDR1 and CDR2 are SGHRS and YFSETQ. This CDR3 is 16 amino acids long. V lost 3 bases and J lost 0, with 13 bases in between. The CDR3 loop reads CASSYSTGSSYNEQFF. The CDR3 nucleotides are TGCGCCAGCAGCTACTCGACAGGTAGCTCCTACAATGAGCAGTTCTTC.

This clonotype was picked up many times. The chain joins TRBV12-3 or TRBV12-4 to TRBJ2-1, with 14 nucleotides matching TRBD2. CDR3 length: 16 amino acids. V gave up 5 bases and J gave up 7 bases; unmatched junction bases: 7. In DNA form, the CDR3 reads TGTGCCAGCAGTCCGGCGACTAGCGGGGGGGAAAATGAGCAGTTCTTC. Protein: CASSPATSGGENEQFF.

The genes are TRBV7-3 and TRBJ2-1; D possibly uses TRBD1 or TRBD2 (5 bases each). The ends were cut back, 5 bases at V and 8 bases at J, with 19 bases in the middle. The germline CDR1 and CDR2 sequences are SGHTA and FQGTGA. CDR3 length: 15 amino acids. The CDR3: CASSQLLGVLYEQFF. The CDR3 region has the DNA TGTGCCAGCAGCCAACTGTTGGGGGTATTGTATGAGCAGTTCTTC.

The gene calls are TRBV28 and TRBJ1-5, with TRBD1 as a possible D gene (5 bases). Trimming removed 1 base at V and 3 bases at J, with 10 bases between. The germline gives CDR1 MDHEN, CDR2 SYDVKM. CDR3 length equals 15 residues. CDR3 nucleotides: TGTGCCAGCAGTTTATTCCGCAGGGTCAATCAGCCCCAGCATTTT. Its protein product is CASSLFRRVNQPQHF.

The chain employs TRBV4-2 and TRBJ2-7, with TRBD2 matching 9 bases. The CDR3 extends over 16 amino acids. J lost 3 bases, V lost 0 bases, and 6 bases had no gene match. In germline, CDR1 is LGHNA, CDR2 YNFKEQ. DNA for the CDR3: TGTGCCAGCAGCCAAGATCGCAGCGGGGGGTTCTACGAGCAGTACTTC. Protein sequence: CASSQDRSGGFYEQYF.

Judged by abundance, this clonotype is large (0.1 to 1%). This rearrangement joins TRBV24-1 to TRBJ2-1; D ambiguous. Trimming stripped 3 bases from V and 3 bases from J, with 5 bases between. The CDR3 covers 13 residues. CDR1 KGHDR and CDR2 SFDVKD come from the germline V gene. Here the CDR3 DNA reads TGTGCCACCAGTGATCGTCTCTACAATGAGCAGTTCTTC. The encoded protein is CATSDRLYNEQFF.

This clonotype was seen ten or more times. The chain recombines TRBV27 with TRBJ1-1; tentative D call: TRBD1 (5 bases). The germline V and J ends were trimmed by 1 base and 5 bases, with 11 bases remaining between them. The CDR3 runs 14 residues. CDR1 is MNHEY, CDR2 SMNVEV, per germline (reference sequence). The CDR3 region is CASSLWGVGTEAFF. The DNA for the CDR3 is TGTGCCAGCAGTTTATGGGGGGTGGGTACTGAAGCTTTCTTT.

This clonotype showed up many times. The rearrangement links TRBV4-3 to TRBJ2-2; no reliable D call. Between the trimmed V and J ends, which lost 6 bases and 4 bases, there was a span of 15 bases. The CDR3 spans 15 residues. Germline V gene sequence: CDR1 LGHNA, CDR2 YSLEER. The DNA of the CDR3 is TGCGCCAGCAGGCCCTCGGAATGGAGCACCGGGGAGCTGTTTTTT. Residues: CASRPSEWSTGELFF.

This clonotype has just a few counts. V is TRBV5-6 and J is TRBJ2-1; D gene uncertain. CDR1 SGHDT and CDR2 YYEEEE come from the germline V gene. The CDR3 has 14 residues. V was cut by 9 bases and J by 5 bases, with 18 bases left in between. This CDR3 reads CAIGPGRRHNEQFF. In nucleotides, the CDR3 is TGTGCCATCGGCCCCGGGCGACGGCACAATGAGCAGTTCTTC.

This chain joins TRBV4-2 and TRBJ2-2, with D hard to call. This CDR3 spans 17 amino acids. Trimming left V 4 bases short and J 0 bases short, with 15 bases between. Germline V gene data show CDR1 as LGHNA and CDR2 as YNFKEQ. The CDR3 here is CASSPRSISANTGELFF. CDR3 nucleotide sequence: TGTGCCAGCAGCCCAAGAAGTATCTCGGCGAACACCGGGGAGCTGTTTTTT.

There are a few counts of this clonotype. The rearrangement uses TRBV24-1 and TRBJ2-2; D remains ambiguous. V dropped 5 bases and J dropped 0 bases, with 6 bases sitting between them. CDR1 and CDR2 (germline): KGHDR, SFDVKD. CDR3 size: 14 residues. The CDR3 DNA follows: TGTGCCACCAGTGGTCGAACGAACACCGGGGAGCTGTTTTTT. Protein: CATSGRTNTGELFF.

There are a few counts of this clonotype. The gene calls are TRBV7-6 and TRBJ1-5; no reliable D call. CDR3 length equals 14 residues. The V end lost 4 bases, the J end lost 3 bases, and 10 bases lay between the germline ends. Looked up from germline, CDR1 is SGHVS and CDR2 is FNYEAQ. Here the CDR3 DNA reads TGTGCCAGCAGCTCCCGGGTCGACAATCAGCCCCAGCATTTT. Translating it yields CASSSRVDNQPQHF. Using reference TRBV7-6 and TRBJ1-5 for the parts outside the CDR3, the full variable domain is GAGVSQSPRYKVTKRGQDVALRCDPISGHVSLYWYRQALGQGPEFLTYFNYEAQQDKSGLPNDRFSAERPEGSISTLTIQRTEQRDSAMYRCASSSRVDNQPQHFGDGTRLSIL.

In regard to this clonotype: A much larger clone lies a single base off, so this may be a read error. The chain combines TRBV7-2 with TRBJ2-3, with D uncertain. Trimming pared 1 base from V and 6 bases from J, leaving 5 bases between. This CDR3 region has 12 residues. Germline lookup yields CDR1 SGHTA and CDR2 FQGNSA. CDR3 protein: CASSLECDTQYF. CDR3 in DNA: TGTGCCAGCAGCTTAGAGTGTGATACGCAGTATTTT.

This clonotype has a handful of counts. The genes are TRBV7-9 and TRBJ2-7, with 10 bases identical to TRBD1. This CDR3 spans 15 amino acids. Germline loops: CDR1 SEHNR, CDR2 FQNEAQ (reference sequence). V gave up 5 bases and J gave up 4 bases; unmatched junction bases: 8. DNA of the CDR3: TGTGCCAGCAGCGCCGGGACAGGGGAGTGGTACGAGCAGTACTTC. Translated, it gives CASSAGTGEWYEQYF.

In its sample, this clonotype was seen a few times. The J gene is TRBJ2-7, the V gene TRBV7-8; 10 bases fit TRBD1. Germline V gene data show CDR1 as SGHVS and CDR2 as FQNEAQ. The CDR3 consists of 19 residues. The ends lost 3 bases at V and 2 bases at J; junction bases unmatched: 16. CDR3 coding DNA: TGTGCCAGCAGCTTTCACCGGGACAGGGGTTTACGGACAACCTACGAGCAGTACGTC. Its translation is CASSFHRDRGLRTTYEQYV.

The sample holds many counts of this clonotype. V gene TRBV7-8 combines with J gene TRBJ2-1; unclear D gene. Germline CDR1 SGHVS, CDR2 FQNEAQ. This CDR3 has 13 amino acids. Trimming took off 5 bases at V and 4 bases at J, with 9 bases between the two ends. The CDR3 DNA reads TGTGCCAGCAGCCAAGTGGGGTACAATGAGCAGTTCTTC. The encoded protein is CASSQVGYNEQFF.